This T cell receptor (beta chain) was captured by sequencing in a study of neurological immune-mediated disorders (dated by TCRdb to the late 2010s). As for the study more broadly: Using UMI-based sequencing, the study compared peripheral blood TCR-beta repertoires from patients with HTLV-I-associated myelopathy (HAM/TSP), patients with multiple sclerosis, and healthy controls. The 95 to 120 TCR-beta libraries covered PBMC samples along with longitudinal samples, technical triplicates, and paired sorted CD4+ and CD8+ T-cell subsets. Of the 70 or so subjects in the cohort, around 14 were HAM/TSP patients, about 34 were multiple sclerosis patients, and approximately 20 were healthy controls.

Unsorted PBMC libraries were generated from 2 million PBMCs stored in RNAlater at -80 °C until RNA extraction. Peripheral blood was subjected to Ficoll-Hypaque density gradient centrifugation to isolate PBMCs, which were then cryopreserved in liquid nitrogen. To synthesize cDNA, template-switch 5'RACE was performed with a primer carrying a 10-nucleotide random unique molecular identifier so that each TCR transcript was tagged. Over 190 million TCR-beta sequences, covering 15-18 subjects, were produced in each sequencing run. The RNeasy kit was used to extract total RNA. The KAPA Real-time Library Amplification kit was used to amplify TCR-beta VDJ regions with primers for the TCR constant region and the 5'RACE anchor. Sample indexes and Illumina adaptors were added in a first PCR, and a second PCR then increased library yield. After Ampure bead purification, the roughly 650 bp TCR product was size-selected on a 2% E-gel SizeSelection system. Before pooling, library quality was assessed on a Bioanalyzer, concentration was determined with Qubit, and library quantification was performed with the Kapa Library Quantification kit. Paired-end 2 x 150 bp sequencing of the libraries was performed on an Illumina HiSeq 2500. To increase sequence diversity, roughly 24-32% phiX was spiked into each library pool. In the authors' own workflow: Quality-filtered reads were processed with the UMI-based MiGEC pipeline, and over 80% of raw TCR sequences were removed by the MiGEC pipeline during error correction. VDJ genes were aligned to IMGT germline references, and each clonotype was defined by a unique CDR3 amino acid sequence together with V-J genes. Clonal expansion, Shannon diversity and CDR3 relatedness (CalcPairwiseDistances, ClusterSamples) were evaluated with VDJtools, and phylogenetic trees were built with CLCbio workbench. Expanded clones were defined as having at least 8 unique UMIs, based on coefficient-of-variation modelling across technical triplicates. In-frame beta chains were kept once TCRdb had trimmed the public reads at Q25 with fastp and called clones with MiXCR. Identical CDR3 proteins give one entry, which carries the most common genes and DNA. The V and J calls come from TCRdb's annotation, not from the publication. Here the sample has about 40,000 distinct CDR3 sequences; roughly 13% occur a single time. The ten largest account for 25% to 30% of the sample.

Overall results and qualifications from the work: TCR clonal expansion was highest in HAM/TSP patients and lowest in MS patients, with MS patients falling below even healthy controls. Across subjects, expanded clones never shared an identical CDR3 amino acid sequence, which suggests that the TCR-beta repertoires in every group were private.

This clonotype was picked up many times. Its binding antigen is unknown. Base-call qualities are not available, and no considerably larger clone is one nucleotide away. V is clipped by 5 bases and J by 2 bases, and the sequence between their germline boundaries is 14 bases long. From the germline V gene, CDR1 is SGHRS and CDR2 is YFSETQ. The CDR3 goes from the cysteine to the phenylalanine over 15 residues. Only CDR3 DNA remains: 45 bases, in frame from the first base. Sequenced input: PBMCs. This TCR derives from a woman between 50 and 59 years old with HTLV-1-associated myelopathy (HAM/TSP). The chain uses TRBV5-1 and TRBJ2-1, with TRBD2 perhaps the D gene, on 7 matching bases. The CDR3 protein sequence reads: CASSRGGTAYNEQFF. The DNA sequence follows: TGCGCCAGCAGTAGGGGGGGGACTGCCTACAATGAGCAGTTCTTC.